This T cell receptor (beta chain) was sequenced during a study of technical replicates of blood from a handful of donors. Clones were sequenced by immunoSEQ multiplex PCR, and TCRdb holds only the in-frame ones, with some missing. The sample lists about 70,000 clones, approximately 94% occurring once. The germline V gene encodes CDR1 MNHEY and CDR2 SVGAGI. The V segment lost 5 bases and the J segment 5 bases; nucleotides outside the gene matches: 8. This CDR3 spans 15 amino acids. The chain joins TRBV6-5 to TRBJ1-1, with 10 bases lining up with TRBD1. The sequencing sample was made of T cells isolated from PBMCs. This TCR derives from a human donor in good health. CDR3 sequence reads: CASSGLDRGRTEAFF. The CDR3, as DNA: TGTGCCAGCAGTGGATTAGACAGGGGGCGGACTGAAGCTTTCTTT.